This record concerns one TCR beta chain sequence. Its antigen is as yet unknown. TCRdb's table, derived via immunoSEQ multiplex PCR, lists solely in-frame clones and lacks some. The data contain more than 6,500 clones, 70% to 80% of them singletons. The data were obtained in a study of T cells and copy number aberrations in small-cell lung cancer. Overall study findings and caveats: Due to few samples, these findings require validation. Compared with adjacent lung tissue, tumors had lower T-cell richness and clonality and non-significantly lower density.

The CDR3 covers 13 residues. V was cut by 1 base and J by 6 bases, with 7 bases left in between. CDR1 and CDR2 (germline): LNHDA, SQIVND (reference sequence). J is TRBJ1-5 and V is TRBV19; no firm D call. The origin of this receptor is a woman in her seventies with small cell lung cancer. Some clones in this sample may be carry-over from other donors' samples. The sample consisted of normal tissue next to the tumor. The CDR3 here is CASSIVLIQPQHF. The CDR3 DNA reads as TGTGCCAGTAGTATAGTTTTAATTCAGCCCCAGCATTTT. Variable domain in full (rest from reference TRBV19 and TRBJ1-5): DGGITQSPKYLFRKEGQNVTLSCEQNLNHDAMYWYRQDPGQGLRLIYYSQIVNDFQKGDIAEGYSVSREKKESFPLTVTSAQKNPTAFYLCASSIVLIQPQHFGDGTRLSIL.